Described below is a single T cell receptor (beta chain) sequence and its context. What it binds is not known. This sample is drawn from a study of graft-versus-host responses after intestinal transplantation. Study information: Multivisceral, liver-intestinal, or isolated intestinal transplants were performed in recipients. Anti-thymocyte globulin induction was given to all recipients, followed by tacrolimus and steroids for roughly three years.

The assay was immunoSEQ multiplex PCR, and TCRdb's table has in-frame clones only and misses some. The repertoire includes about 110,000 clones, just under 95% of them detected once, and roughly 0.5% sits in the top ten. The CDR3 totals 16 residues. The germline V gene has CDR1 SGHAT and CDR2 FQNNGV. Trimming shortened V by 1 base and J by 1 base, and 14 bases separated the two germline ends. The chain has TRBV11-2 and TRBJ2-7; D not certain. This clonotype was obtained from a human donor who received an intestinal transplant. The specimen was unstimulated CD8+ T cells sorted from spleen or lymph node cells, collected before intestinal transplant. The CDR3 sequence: CASSLGSQEISYEQYF. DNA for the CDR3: TGTGCCAGCAGCTTAGGGAGCCAGGAAATTTCCTACGAGCAGTACTTC.